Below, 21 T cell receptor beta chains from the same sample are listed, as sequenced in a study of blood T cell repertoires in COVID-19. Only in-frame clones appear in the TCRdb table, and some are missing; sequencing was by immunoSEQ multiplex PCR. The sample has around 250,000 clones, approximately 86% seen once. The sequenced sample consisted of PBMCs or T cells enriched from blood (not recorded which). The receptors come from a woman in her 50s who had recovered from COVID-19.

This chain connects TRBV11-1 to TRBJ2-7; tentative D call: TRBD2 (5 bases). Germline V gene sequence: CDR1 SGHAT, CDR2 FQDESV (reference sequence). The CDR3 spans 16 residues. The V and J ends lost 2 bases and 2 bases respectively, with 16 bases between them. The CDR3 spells CASSLFSSSRTYEQYF. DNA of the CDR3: TGTGCCAGCAGCTTATTCTCATCTAGCCGTACCTACGAGCAGTACTTC. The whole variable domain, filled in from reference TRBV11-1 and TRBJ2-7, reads EAEVAQSPRYKITEKSQAVAFWCDPISGHATLYWYRQILGQGPELLVQFQDESVVDDSQLPKDRFSAERLKGVDSTLKIQPAELGDSAMYLCASSLFSSSRTYEQYFGPGTRLTVT.

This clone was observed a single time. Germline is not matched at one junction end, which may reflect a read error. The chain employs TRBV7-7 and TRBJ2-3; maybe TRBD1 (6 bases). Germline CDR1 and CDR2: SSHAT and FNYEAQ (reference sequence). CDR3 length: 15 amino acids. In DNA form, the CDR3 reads TGTGCTAGCAGTACAACAGGGTCCAGGGGAGATACGCAGTATTTT. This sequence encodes CASSTTGSRGDTQYF.

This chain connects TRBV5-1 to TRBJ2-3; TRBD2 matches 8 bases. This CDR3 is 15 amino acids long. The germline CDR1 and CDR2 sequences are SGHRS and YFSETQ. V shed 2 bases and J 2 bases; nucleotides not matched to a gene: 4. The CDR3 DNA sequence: TGCGCCAGCAGCTTTGGACTAGCAGACACAGATACGCAGTATTTT. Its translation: CASSFGLADTDTQYF.

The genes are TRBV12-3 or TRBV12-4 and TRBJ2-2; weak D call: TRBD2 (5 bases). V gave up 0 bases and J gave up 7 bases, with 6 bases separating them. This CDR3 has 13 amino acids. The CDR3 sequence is CASSLAGSGELFF. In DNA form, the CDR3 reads TGTGCCAGCAGTTTAGCGGGGAGCGGGGAGCTGTTTTTT.

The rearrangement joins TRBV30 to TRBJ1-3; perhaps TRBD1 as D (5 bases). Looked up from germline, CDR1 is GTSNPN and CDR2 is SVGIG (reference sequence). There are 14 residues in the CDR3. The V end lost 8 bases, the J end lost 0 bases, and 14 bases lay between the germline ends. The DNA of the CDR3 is TGTGCCGGAAAAGGGGATAACTCTGGAAACACCATATATTTT. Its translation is CAGKGDNSGNTIYF.

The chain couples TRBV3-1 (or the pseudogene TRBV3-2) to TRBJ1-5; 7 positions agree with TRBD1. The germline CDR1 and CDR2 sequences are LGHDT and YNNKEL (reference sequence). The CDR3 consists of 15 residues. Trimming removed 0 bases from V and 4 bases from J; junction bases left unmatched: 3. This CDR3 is CASSQDVTGNQPQHF. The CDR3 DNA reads TGTGCCAGCAGCCAAGATGTGACAGGGAATCAGCCCCAGCATTTT.

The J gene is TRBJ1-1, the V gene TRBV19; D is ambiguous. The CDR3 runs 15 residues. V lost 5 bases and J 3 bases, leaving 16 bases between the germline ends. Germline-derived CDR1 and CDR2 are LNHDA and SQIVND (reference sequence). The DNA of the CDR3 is TGTGCCAGTAGTTGGGAGGGATGGGAGGACACTGAAGCTTTCTTT. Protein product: CASSWEGWEDTEAFF.

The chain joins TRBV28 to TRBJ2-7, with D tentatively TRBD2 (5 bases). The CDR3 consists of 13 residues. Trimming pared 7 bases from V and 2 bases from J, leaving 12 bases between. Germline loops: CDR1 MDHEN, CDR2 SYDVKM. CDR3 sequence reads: CASKSRRTYEQYF. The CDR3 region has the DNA TGTGCCAGCAAGTCCAGGAGGACCTACGAGCAGTACTTC.

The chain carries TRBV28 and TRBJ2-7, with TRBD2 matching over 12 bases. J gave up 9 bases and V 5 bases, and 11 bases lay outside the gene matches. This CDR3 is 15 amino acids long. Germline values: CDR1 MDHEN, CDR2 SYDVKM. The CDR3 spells CASSLNPSGGDGQYF. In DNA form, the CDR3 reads TGTGCCAGCAGTCTCAACCCTAGCGGGGGGGATGGGCAGTACTTC.

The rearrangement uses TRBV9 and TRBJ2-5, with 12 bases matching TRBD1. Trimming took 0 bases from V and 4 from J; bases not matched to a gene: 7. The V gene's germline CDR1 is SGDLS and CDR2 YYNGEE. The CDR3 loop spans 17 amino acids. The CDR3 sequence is CASSVDSGTGGGETQYF. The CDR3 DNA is TGTGCCAGCAGCGTAGATAGCGGGACAGGGGGCGGAGAGACCCAGTACTTC.

The CDR3 DNA sequence: TGTGCCAGCAGTGAAGACTCCGGGACACTTCATCAGCCCCAGCATTTT. Protein: CASSEDSGTLHQPQHF. The chain joins TRBV2 to TRBJ1-5, with a weak D call TRBD1 (6 bases). Germline CDR1 reads SNHLY; CDR2 reads FYNNEI. The CDR3 runs 16 residues. Trimming left V 1 base short and J 5 bases short, with 15 bases between. Full variable domain (rest looked up from reference TRBV2 and TRBJ1-5): EPEVTQTPSHQVTQMGQEVILRCVPISNHLYFYWYRQILGQKVEFLVSFYNNEISEKSEIFDDQFSVERPDGSNFTLKIRSTKLEDSAMYFCASSEDSGTLHQPQHFGDGTRLSIL.

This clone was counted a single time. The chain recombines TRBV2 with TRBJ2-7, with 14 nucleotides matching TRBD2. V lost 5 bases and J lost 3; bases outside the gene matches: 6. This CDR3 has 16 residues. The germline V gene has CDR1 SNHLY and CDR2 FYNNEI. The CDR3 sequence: CASSRSGTSGSYEQYF. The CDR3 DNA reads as TGTGCCAGCAGTCGCTCCGGGACTAGCGGGAGCTACGAGCAGTACTTC.

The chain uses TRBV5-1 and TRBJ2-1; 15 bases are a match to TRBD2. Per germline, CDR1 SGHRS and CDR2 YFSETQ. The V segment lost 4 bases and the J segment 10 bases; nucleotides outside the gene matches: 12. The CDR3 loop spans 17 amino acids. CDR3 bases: TGCGCCAGCAGCCTGGGACTAGCGGGAGGACCTCAAAGCGAGCAGTTCTTC. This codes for CASSLGLAGGPQSEQFF. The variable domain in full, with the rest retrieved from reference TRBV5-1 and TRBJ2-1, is KAGVTQTPRYLIKTRGQQVTLSCSPISGHRSVSWYQQTPGQGLQFLFEYFSETQRNKGNFPGRFSGRQFSNSRSEMNVSTLELGDSALYLCASSLGLAGGPQSEQFFGPGTRLTVL.

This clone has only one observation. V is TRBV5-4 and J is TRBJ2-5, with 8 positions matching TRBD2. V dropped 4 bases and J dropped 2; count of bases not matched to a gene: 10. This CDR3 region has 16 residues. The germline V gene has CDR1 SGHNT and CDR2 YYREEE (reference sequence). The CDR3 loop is CASSASTSATQETQYF. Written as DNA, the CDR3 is TGTGCCAGCAGCGCTTCGACTAGCGCTACACAAGAGACCCAGTACTTC.

This CDR3 reads CASNRFSGELFF. The CDR3 bases are TGTGCCAGCAACAGGTTTTCCGGGGAGCTGTTTTTT. The V gene is TRBV19, the J gene TRBJ2-2; D is perhaps TRBD1 (5 bases). The germline CDR1 and CDR2 sequences are LNHDA and SQIVND (reference sequence). The CDR3 sequence is 12 residues long. Trimming removed 9 bases at V and 6 bases at J, with 11 bases between.

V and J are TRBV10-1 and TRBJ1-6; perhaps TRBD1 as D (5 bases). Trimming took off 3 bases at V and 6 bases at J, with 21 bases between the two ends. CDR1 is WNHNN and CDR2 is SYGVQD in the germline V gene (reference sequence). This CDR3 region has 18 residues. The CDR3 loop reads CASSDLGLTKLCNSPLHF. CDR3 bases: TGCGCCAGCAGTGACCTGGGACTGACGAAATTGTGTAATTCACCCCTCCACTTT.

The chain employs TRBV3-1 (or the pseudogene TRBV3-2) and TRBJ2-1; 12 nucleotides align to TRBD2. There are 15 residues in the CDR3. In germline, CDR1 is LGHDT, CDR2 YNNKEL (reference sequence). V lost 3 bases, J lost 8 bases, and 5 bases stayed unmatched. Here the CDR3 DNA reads TGTGCCAGCAGCCACGCGACTAGCGGGAGCTATGAGCAGTTCTTC. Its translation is CASSHATSGSYEQFF.

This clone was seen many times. The CDR3 DNA follows: TGTGCCAGCAGTACGACAGGGGGCGGTTTGGGAGCTTTCTTT. This encodes CASSTTGGGLGAFF. The chain combines TRBV27 with TRBJ1-1, with TRBD1 matching over 10 bases. Looked up from germline, CDR1 is MNHEY and CDR2 is SMNVEV (reference sequence). The junction had 10 bases not matched to a gene; V was cut back by 5 bases and J by 10 bases. CDR3 length: 14 residues.

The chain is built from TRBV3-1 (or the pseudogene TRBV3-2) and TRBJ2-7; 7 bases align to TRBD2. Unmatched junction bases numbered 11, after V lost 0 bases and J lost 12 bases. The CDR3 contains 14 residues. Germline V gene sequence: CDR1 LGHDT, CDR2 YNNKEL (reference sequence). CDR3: CASSQESRGGPMYF. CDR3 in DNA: TGTGCCAGCAGCCAAGAATCGCGGGGAGGGCCAATGTACTTC.

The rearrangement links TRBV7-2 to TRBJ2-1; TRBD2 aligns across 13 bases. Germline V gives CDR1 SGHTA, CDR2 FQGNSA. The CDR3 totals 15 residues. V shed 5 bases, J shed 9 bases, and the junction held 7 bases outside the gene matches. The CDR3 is CASSLEGLAGLEQFF. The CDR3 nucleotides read TGTGCCAGCAGCCTAGAGGGACTAGCGGGGCTTGAGCAGTTCTTC.

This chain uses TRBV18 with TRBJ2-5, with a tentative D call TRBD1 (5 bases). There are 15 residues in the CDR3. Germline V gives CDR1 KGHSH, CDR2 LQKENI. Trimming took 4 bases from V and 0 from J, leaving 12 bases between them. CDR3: CASSRLQGYQETQYF. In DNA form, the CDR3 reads TGTGCCAGCTCACGTCTCCAGGGTTACCAAGAGACCCAGTACTTC. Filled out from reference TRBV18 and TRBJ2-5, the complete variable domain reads NAGVMQNPRHLVRRRGQEARLRCSPMKGHSHVYWYRQLPEEGLKFMVYLQKENIIDESGMPKERFSAEFPKEGPSILRIQQVVRGDSAAYFCASSRLQGYQETQYFGPGTRLLVL.